The clone carrying this T cell receptor beta chain was detected many times. The data originate from a study of CD8+ T cells in alopecia areata. The treatment is: oral pan-JAK inhibitor, 5-10 mg twice daily. The CDR3 has 16 amino acids. Germline CDR1 LNHDA, CDR2 SQIVND (reference sequence). Trimming removed 4 bases at V and 0 bases at J, with 10 bases between. Reverse transcription of extracted RNA yielded cDNA, which provided the sequencing template. Only in-frame clones appear in the TCRdb table, and some are missing; sequencing was by immunoSEQ multiplex PCR. The data hold about 270,000 clones, with 60% observed a single time.

Sequenced material: CD4+ T cells sorted from blood, taken around week 53, from a patient treated with tofacitinib. The chain is built from TRBV19 and TRBJ1-6; D gene ambiguous. This sequence originates from a human donor with alopecia areata. The CDR3 spells CASSTLGSSYNSPLHF. Written as DNA, the CDR3 is TGTGCCAGTAGTACCCTCGGGAGCTCCTATAATTCACCCCTCCACTTT.